This entry concerns a single TCR beta chain. The antigen remains unidentified. This sample stems from a study of early T cells in non-severe SARS-CoV-2 infection. As part of library construction, unique molecular identifiers were attached to individual cDNA molecules. MiXCR, run by TCRdb on the 5' RACE reads, gives a single entry per CDR3 protein. The table records tens of thousands of distinct CDR3 sequences, 10% to 15% of them present only once. Germline CDR1 reads SGHVS; CDR2 reads FQNEAQ. This CDR3 is 15 amino acids long. V was cut by 4 bases and J by 7 bases, with 16 bases left in between. Findings and caveats of the study: Anti-spike CD8 responses were favored in VDJdb matching, and private and CD4 specificities were missed.

The specimen was whole blood. V is TRBV7-8 and J is TRBJ2-2; tentatively, D is TRBD2 (6 bases). This receptor was identified in an adult who was a healthcare worker with PCR-confirmed SARS-CoV-2 infection or an uninfected control (not recorded which). This CDR3 reads CASSSRDLEHGELFF. For the CDR3, the DNA is TGTGCCAGCAGCTCCCGGGACTTAGAGCACGGGGAGCTGTTTTTT.